These 29 T cell receptor beta chains came from one sample sequenced in a study of siplizumab effects on memory and regulatory T cells. TCRdb keeps only in-frame clones here, not all; method: immunoSEQ multiplex PCR. The sample holds 95,000 to 130,000 clones; roughly 94% are singletons and the top ten take under 2%. Sequencing used non-Treg CD4+ T cells sorted from blood. The source is a human donor in good health.

The chain joins TRBV6-1 to TRBJ2-7; no clear D. V shed 1 base and J shed 1 base, with 5 bases lying between them. CDR1 MNHNS and CDR2 SASEGT come from the germline V gene. The CDR3 sequence is 13 residues long. The CDR3 DNA follows: TGTGCCAGCAGTGAAGAAGTGTCCTACGAGCAGTACTTC. It yields the protein CASSEEVSYEQYF.

In DNA form, the CDR3 reads TGTGCCAGCAGAAGAACGACGACCCGGCAGGAGACCCAGTACTTC. Translation: CASRRTTTRQETQYF. V gene TRBV6-5 combines with J gene TRBJ2-5; D ambiguous. Germline CDR1 reads MNHEY; CDR2 reads SVGAGI. The CDR3 extends over 15 amino acids. V was shortened by 6 bases and J by 5 bases, with 19 bases between the two germline ends.

The chain recombines TRBV5-4 with TRBJ2-1; D not resolved. Germline CDR1 SGHNT, CDR2 YYREEE (reference sequence). Between the trimmed V and J ends, which lost 0 bases and 0 bases, there was a span of 7 bases. This CDR3 spans 15 amino acids. The CDR3 nucleotides are TGTGCCAGCAGCTTGGGCGGCAGCTCCTACAATGAGCAGTTCTTC. Translation gives CASSLGGSSYNEQFF.

The chain employs TRBV7-9 and TRBJ1-2; D not certain. The germline V gene has CDR1 SEHNR and CDR2 FQNEAQ (reference sequence). The CDR3 loop spans 13 amino acids. Trimming took off 4 bases at V and 7 bases at J, with 13 bases between the two ends. DNA for the CDR3: TGTGCCAGCAGCTCCCGAACAATGGGTGGCTACACCTTC. It translates to CASSSRTMGGYTF. The full variable domain, rest sourced from reference TRBV7-9 and TRBJ1-2, is DTGVSQNPRHKITKRGQNVTFRCDPISEHNRLYWYRQTLGQGPEFLTYFQNEAQLEKSRLLSDRFSAERPKGSFSTLEIQRTEQGDSAMYLCASSSRTMGGYTFGSGTRLTVV.

The chain combines TRBV5-5 with TRBJ1-2; D gene uncertain. Germline CDR1 is SGHKS and CDR2 is YYEKEE (reference sequence). The length of the CDR3 is 14 residues. Trimming removed 6 bases from V and 6 bases from J, with 18 bases in between. The CDR3 sequence: CASTSGHSLHGYTF. The CDR3 bases are TGTGCCAGCACCTCCGGGCACAGTCTGCATGGCTACACCTTC. Full variable domain (missing parts from reference TRBV5-5 and TRBJ1-2): DAGVTQSPTHLIKTRGQQVTLRCSPISGHKSVSWYQQVLGQGPQFIFQYYEKEERGRGNFPDRFSARQFPNYSSELNVNALLLGDSALYLCASTSGHSLHGYTFGSGTRLTVV.

The chain has TRBV5-4 and TRBJ2-7; 9 bases agree with TRBD1. The CDR3 has 14 residues. V shed 4 bases, J shed 3 bases, and the junction held 5 bases outside the gene matches. CDR1 SGHNT and CDR2 YYREEE come from the germline V gene (reference sequence). Here the CDR3 reads CASSTQDRGYEQYF. In nucleotides, the CDR3 is TGTGCCAGCAGCACTCAGGACAGGGGCTACGAGCAGTACTTC.

The chain joins TRBV29-1 to TRBJ2-2, with D tentatively TRBD2 (5 bases). The CDR3 has 17 amino acids. Per germline, CDR1 SQVTM and CDR2 ANQGSEA. V lost 0 bases, J lost 4 bases, and 18 bases lay in between. The CDR3 reads CSVEDLNRGRGTGELFF. Written as DNA, the CDR3 is TGCAGCGTTGAAGATCTTAACAGAGGGCGCGGCACCGGGGAGCTGTTTTTT.

Points on this clone: This sample includes further DNA sequences coding for the same CDR3. The chain has TRBV2 and TRBJ1-5, with 7 nucleotides matching TRBD1. The CDR3 length is 15 residues. The V segment lost 9 bases and the J segment 0 bases; nucleotides outside the gene matches: 8. Germline assignment: CDR1 SNHLY and CDR2 FYNNEI. The CDR3 nucleotides read TGTGCCAGTAGGACAGGAACAAATAGCAATCAGCCCCAGCATTTT. It translates to CASRTGTNSNQPQHF.

The chain carries TRBV6-5 and TRBJ1-1, with 8 bases matching TRBD1. CDR1 and CDR2 from the germline V gene are MNHEY and SVGAGI. The CDR3 runs 13 residues. Trimming at V came to 2 bases and at J to 7 bases, leaving 3 bases not matched to a gene. As DNA, the CDR3 is TGTGCCAGCAGTTACCCTGGACAGGGTGAAGCTTTCTTT. As protein: CASSYPGQGEAFF.

The chain uses TRBV30 and TRBJ1-3, with D possibly matching TRBD1 (5 bases). Germline CDR1 is GTSNPN and CDR2 is SVGIG (reference sequence). This CDR3 has 16 amino acids. Deletions cut 5 bases from V and 0 bases from J, with 17 bases between. The CDR3 DNA is TGTGCCTGGTCCCGAGGACGGGGCGGCTCTGGAAACACCATATATTTT. Residues: CAWSRGRGGSGNTIYF.

In nucleotides, the CDR3 is TGTGCCAGCTCACCACCCACAATGGAGACCCAGTACTTC. Amino acid sequence: CASSPPTMETQYF. J is TRBJ2-5 and V is TRBV18, with D unclear. This CDR3 is 13 amino acids long. From germline, CDR1 is KGHSH and CDR2 LQKENI. Trimming left V 0 bases short and J 5 bases short, with 7 bases between.

DNA of the CDR3: TGTGCCAGCAGCTTAAGAGGGTCAAAGGCCAAAAACATTCAGTACTTC. Translation: CASSLRGSKAKNIQYF. The chain has TRBV11-2 and TRBJ2-4; a possible D gene is TRBD2 (5 bases). The germline CDR1 and CDR2 sequences are SGHAT and FQNNGV. The CDR3 length is 16 residues. V shed 2 bases and J shed 1 base, with 12 bases lying between them.

The V call is TRBV7-8, the J call TRBJ1-6; 8 bases are shared with TRBD1. This CDR3 spans 15 amino acids. Germline V gene lookup returns CDR1 SGHVS and CDR2 FQNEAQ. Unmatched junction bases numbered 1, after V lost 6 bases and J lost 0 bases. The CDR3 loop is CASRDRGSYNSPLHF. The CDR3 nucleotides read TGTGCCAGCAGAGACAGGGGCTCCTATAATTCACCCCTCCACTTT. Full variable domain (rest looked up from reference TRBV7-8 and TRBJ1-6): GAGVSQSPRYKVAKRGQDVALRCDPISGHVSLFWYQQALGQGPEFLTYFQNEAQLDKSGLPSDRFFAERPEGSVSTLKIQRTQQEDSAVYLCASRDRGSYNSPLHFGNGTRLTVT.

This chain joins TRBV2 and TRBJ2-2; D uncertain. This CDR3 has 13 residues. V shed 3 bases and J shed 4 bases, with 6 bases lying between them. Germline CDR1 reads SNHLY; CDR2 reads FYNNEI. The CDR3 DNA reads TGTGCCAGCAGTGAGCGCGGCACCGGGGAGCTGTTTTTT. Its protein is CASSERGTGELFF.

This rearrangement joins TRBV19 to TRBJ1-5; no clear D. The CDR3 totals 13 residues. CDR1 and CDR2 from the germline V gene are LNHDA and SQIVND (reference sequence). V was pared by 3 bases and J by 0 bases, with 3 bases between. In DNA form, the CDR3 reads TGTGCCAGTAGTATGAGTAGCAATCAGCCCCAGCATTTT. It yields the protein CASSMSSNQPQHF.

The chain uses TRBV10-3 and TRBJ1-4; 9 nucleotides line up with TRBD1. CDR1 is ENHRY and CDR2 is SYGVKD in the germline V gene. Trimming took 2 bases from V and 7 from J; bases not matched to a gene: 5. CDR3 length: 15 residues. Here the CDR3 DNA reads TGTGCCATCAGTGAGACACAGGGGGCGAGTGAAAAACTGTTTTTT. Amino acids: CAISETQGASEKLFF.

The chain has TRBV6-1 and TRBJ1-2; 7 bases line up with TRBD1. The CDR3 loop spans 15 amino acids. Germline CDR1 is MNHNS and CDR2 is SASEGT. Trimming took 2 bases from V and 5 from J; bases not matched to a gene: 8. As DNA, the CDR3 is TGTGCCAGCAGTGAAAACGGCAGGGGGTGGTATGGCTACACCTTC. Residues: CASSENGRGWYGYTF.

The chain is built from TRBV6-6 and TRBJ1-4; no definite D call. Germline V gene lookup returns CDR1 MNHNY and CDR2 SVGAGI (reference sequence). The CDR3 has 13 residues. The ends were cut back, 6 bases at V and 5 bases at J, with 10 bases in the middle. CDR3 loop: CASSASGNEKLFF. DNA of the CDR3: TGTGCCAGCAGCGCCTCTGGGAATGAAAAACTGTTTTTT.

The table lists this clone with a count of one. This chain connects TRBV25-1 to TRBJ1-4, with D hard to call. Trimming left V 6 bases short and J 3 bases short, with 5 bases between. Per germline, CDR1 MGHDK and CDR2 SYGVNS. The CDR3 contains 12 residues. The CDR3 sequence is CASRLSNEKLFF. In nucleotides, the CDR3 is TGTGCCAGCAGACTATCTAATGAAAAACTGTTTTTT.

This rearrangement joins TRBV15 to TRBJ2-7; 8 nucleotides line up with TRBD2. The V and J ends lost 6 bases and 1 base, in that order; junction bases with no gene match: 11. Germline loops: CDR1 LNHNV, CDR2 YYDKDF (reference sequence). The CDR3 runs 16 residues. The CDR3 bases are TGTGCCACCAGAATCCCTATAGCGGGGCCATCCTACGAGCAGTACTTC. It translates to CATRIPIAGPSYEQYF.

The J gene is TRBJ2-2, the V gene TRBV7-6, with 9 bases fitting TRBD2. Germline lookup yields CDR1 SGHVS and CDR2 FNYEAQ. The trim removed 5 bases at V and 5 bases at J, leaving 15 bases unmatched. The CDR3 runs to 18 residues. Here the CDR3 reads CASSARGAGGPRTGELFF. CDR3 nucleotide sequence: TGTGCCAGCAGCGCCCGCGGGGCGGGAGGGCCGCGAACCGGGGAGCTGTTTTTT.

The chain recombines TRBV5-1 with TRBJ2-5; 7 positions agree with TRBD2. J was trimmed by 4 bases and V by 2 bases; bases with no gene match: 14. There are 17 residues in the CDR3. Per the germline V gene, CDR1 is SGHRS and CDR2 is YFSETQ. The CDR3, as DNA: TGCGCCAGCAGCTTACTACCTGGGGGGGGTTCCGGAGAGACCCAGTACTTC. Translation gives CASSLLPGGGSGETQYF.

The V and J genes are TRBV18 and TRBJ2-5; 8 bases line up with TRBD1. Trimming at V came to 4 bases and at J to 4 bases, leaving 2 bases not matched to a gene. CDR1 and CDR2 from the germline V gene are KGHSH and LQKENI. The CDR3 totals 13 residues. The CDR3, as DNA: TGTGCCAGCTCACGGCAGGGGGCAGAGACCCAGTACTTC. This translates into CASSRQGAETQYF.

This chain uses TRBV7-9 with TRBJ1-1; D is undetermined. The CDR3 consists of 15 residues. CDR1 and CDR2 (germline): SEHNR, FQNEAQ (reference sequence). Trimming cost V 2 bases and J 5 bases, with 15 bases left between them. The CDR3 bases are TGTGCCAGCAGCTTAAGTCTGGGTATAGCGACTGAAGCTTTCTTT. Translated, it gives CASSLSLGIATEAFF.

This CDR3 is CASSGSATNEKLFF. CDR3 sequence (DNA): TGTGCCAGCAGTGGGTCAGCAACTAATGAAAAACTGTTTTTT. V and J are TRBV6-1 and TRBJ1-4, with D hard to call. Germline V gene data show CDR1 as MNHNS and CDR2 as SASEGT. Between the trimmed V and J ends, which lost 4 bases and 0 bases, there was a span of 6 bases. The CDR3 consists of 14 residues.

The J gene is TRBJ2-7, the V gene TRBV2, with 8 bases matching TRBD1. CDR1 SNHLY and CDR2 FYNNEI come from the germline V gene. CDR3 length: 17 residues. V dropped 4 bases and J dropped 4; count of bases not matched to a gene: 15. The CDR3 nucleotides are TGTGCCAGCAGTGGGGACAGGAGCCCCGCGGCCTTTTACGAGCAGTACTTC. Its protein is CASSGDRSPAAFYEQYF.

The gene calls are TRBV5-1 and TRBJ2-5; 8 nucleotides align to TRBD1. After removal of 4 bases from V and 7 bases from J, the junction contained 9 bases not matched to a gene. Germline V gene data show CDR1 as SGHRS and CDR2 as YFSETQ. The length of the CDR3 is 14 residues. As DNA, the CDR3 is TGCGCCAGCAGCCCCGGACAGGGTATGGGGACCCAGTACTTC. Translating it yields CASSPGQGMGTQYF. Complete variable domain (other parts from reference TRBV5-1 and TRBJ2-5): KAGVTQTPRYLIKTRGQQVTLSCSPISGHRSVSWYQQTPGQGLQFLFEYFSETQRNKGNFPGRFSGRQFSNSRSEMNVSTLELGDSALYLCASSPGQGMGTQYFGPGTRLLVL.

The rearrangement joins TRBV6-1 to TRBJ1-5; TRBD1 might be the D (5 bases). Germline lookup yields CDR1 MNHNS and CDR2 SASEGT. The CDR3 totals 14 residues. Trimming cost V 2 bases and J 5 bases, with 10 bases left between them. The CDR3 DNA is TGTGCCAGCAGTGAATTTAGGGGTGATCAGCCCCAGCATTTT. It yields the protein CASSEFRGDQPQHF.

V gene TRBV5-6 combines with J gene TRBJ2-6, with 8 bases lining up with TRBD1. There are 14 residues in the CDR3. V shed 5 bases and J 2 bases; nucleotides not matched to a gene: 0. Germline values: CDR1 SGHDT, CDR2 YYEEEE. This chain's CDR3 is CASRQGAGANVLTF. CDR3 nucleotide sequence: TGTGCCAGCAGACAGGGGGCTGGGGCCAACGTCCTGACTTTC.